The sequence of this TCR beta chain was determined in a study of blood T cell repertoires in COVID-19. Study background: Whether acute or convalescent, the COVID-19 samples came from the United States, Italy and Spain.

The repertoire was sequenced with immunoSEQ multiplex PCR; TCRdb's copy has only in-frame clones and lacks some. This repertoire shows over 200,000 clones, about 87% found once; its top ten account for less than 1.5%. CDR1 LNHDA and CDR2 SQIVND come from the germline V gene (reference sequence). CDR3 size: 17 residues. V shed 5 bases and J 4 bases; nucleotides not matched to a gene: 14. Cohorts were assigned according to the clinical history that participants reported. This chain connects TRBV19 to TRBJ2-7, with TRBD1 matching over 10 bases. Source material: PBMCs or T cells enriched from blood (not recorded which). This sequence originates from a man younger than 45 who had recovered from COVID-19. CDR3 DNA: TGTGCCAGTAGTGGGACAGGGGTCCTCTTGCCCCTATACGAGCAGTACTTC. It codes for CASSGTGVLLPLYEQYF.